A selection of T cell receptor beta chains follows, all from one sample in a study of coeliac disease. Method: immunoSEQ multiplex PCR; TCRdb's copy keeps in-frame clones and lacks some. The sample records about 4,200 clones, approximately 73% being singletons. Specimen: intraepithelial lymphocytes from the gut. The receptors derive from a woman aged 18-35 years with active celiac disease. Each CDR3 is given with its conserved first and last residue. The D gene is left open where the match is weak. For some rows the clone size is stated as once, few or many, or as a class when expanded; others skip it.

d_gene | j_gene | v_gene | abundance | CDR3aa | CDR3nt
NA | TRBJ1-6 | TRBV9 | few | CASSVRGENSPLHF | TGTGCCAGCAGCGTAAGGGGCGAGAATTCACCCCTCCACTTT
TRBD1 | TRBJ1-5 | TRBV7-2 | NA | CASSLAGQGNQPQHF | TGTGCCAGCAGCTTAGCGGGACAGGGCAATCAGCCCCAGCATTTT
TRBD1 | TRBJ1-6 | TRBV5-5 | once | CASSWGQGADSPLHF | TGTGCCAGCAGCTGGGGACAGGGGGCTGATTCACCCCTCCACTTT
NA | TRBJ1-1 | TRBV10-3 | NA | CAISDADMNTEAFF | TGTGCCATCAGTGACGCAGACATGAACACTGAAGCTTTCTTT
NA | TRBJ2-5 | TRBV6-5 | NA | CASSEEYQETQYF | TGTGCCAGCAGTGAGGAGTACCAAGAGACCCAGTACTTC
TRBD2 | TRBJ2-7 | TRBV9 | NA | CASSERGGPPYEQYF | TGTGCCAGCAGCGAACGCGGGGGGCCCCCCTACGAGCAGTACTTC
NA | TRBJ1-4 | TRBV6-1 | NA | CASSEALLGVTVNVGLFF | TGTGCCAGCAGTGAAGCCTTGCTCGGTGTGACAGTTAATGTCGGACTGTTTTTT
NA | TRBJ2-7 | TRBV6-1 | few | CASTFEQGSYEQYF | TGTGCCAGCACCTTTGAACAGGGCTCCTACGAGCAGTACTTC
NA | TRBJ2-1 | TRBV5-1 | few | CASREGSTTYNEQFF | TGCGCCAGCAGGGAGGGGTCAACCACTTACAATGAGCAGTTCTTC
NA | TRBJ1-5 | TRBV10-1 | few | CASSDSNREGNQPQHF | TGCGCCAGCAGTGATTCTAACCGAGAGGGCAATCAGCCCCAGCATTTT
NA | TRBJ2-7 | TRBV21-1 | few | CASSPHSRPGSYEQYF | TGTGCCAGCAGCCCCCATAGTCGGCCAGGCTCCTACGAGCAGTACTTC
NA | TRBJ2-1 | TRBV4-3 | few | CASSQELGGTYNEQFF | TGCGCCAGCAGCCAAGAATTAGGGGGAACCTACAATGAGCAGTTCTTC
NA | TRBJ2-7 | TRBV27 | NA | CASSLIGTLSYEQYF | TGTGCCAGCAGTTTAATCGGGACTCTCTCCTACGAGCAGTACTTC
NA | TRBJ2-2 | TRBV4-2 | few | CASSQEGSQGELFF | TGTGCCAGCAGCCAAGAGGGTAGCCAAGGGGAGCTGTTTTTT
TRBD1 | TRBJ2-4 | TRBV18 | few | CASSSDRDGGIQYF | TGTGCCAGCTCATCGGACAGGGATGGGGGCATTCAGTACTTC
NA | TRBJ2-1 | TRBV11-2 | NA | CASSLVGRGTPDDNEQFF | TGTGCCAGCAGCTTAGTCGGGCGAGGGACTCCCGACGACAATGAGCAGTTCTTC
NA | TRBJ2-1 | TRBV7-2 | few | CASSFGGLDEQFF | TGTGCCAGCAGCTTCGGAGGGTTGGATGAGCAGTTCTTC
NA | TRBJ2-5 | TRBV2 | once | CASRTDSSYQETQYF | TGTGCCAGCCGCACAGACAGCAGTTACCAAGAGACCCAGTACTTC
NA | TRBJ2-3 | TRBV30 | NA | CAWSVWGPRTDTQYF | TGTGCCTGGAGTGTATGGGGGCCCCGGACAGATACGCAGTATTTT
NA | TRBJ1-1 | TRBV6-5 | NA | CASTTLGQQAFF | TGTGCCAGCACAACTCTAGGACAGCAAGCTTTCTTT
TRBD1 | TRBJ2-4 | TRBV5-1 | NA | CASSLGGTGGQNIQYF | TGCGCCAGCAGCTTGGGTGGGACAGGGGGTCAAAACATTCAGTACTTC
NA | TRBJ1-1 | TRBV29-1 | few | CSVEGQGWEAFF | TGCAGCGTTGAAGGGCAGGGATGGGAAGCTTTCTTT